This T cell receptor (beta chain) appears in the sequencing data of a study of molecular identifiers for immune sequencing clone quantification. TCRdb redid the calling of the PCR reads with MiXCR, one entry per CDR3 protein. The repertoire holds 68,000 or so distinct CDR3 sequences, with about 17% as singletons. Concerning this clonotype itself: A much larger clone sits a single nucleotide away, making a read error possible.

Germline lookup yields CDR1 MGHDK and CDR2 SYGVNS. The CDR3 covers 15 residues. V was trimmed by 1 base and J by 2 bases, leaving 11 bases between them. Sequenced input: naive CD8+ T cells from blood, with Jurkat cell RNA spiked in. The sample's subset: FACS-sorted CD8+CD4-CCR7+CD45RA+ naive T cells. This rearrangement joins TRBV25-1 to TRBJ1-1; TRBD1 might be the D (5 bases). This clonotype was sampled from a human donor in good health. Some libraries in this study had Jurkat cell RNA spiked in. CDR3 sequence: CASSEWGGPNTEAFF. The DNA of the CDR3 is TGTGCCAGCAGTGAATGGGGGGGACCTAACACTGAAGCTTTCTTT.